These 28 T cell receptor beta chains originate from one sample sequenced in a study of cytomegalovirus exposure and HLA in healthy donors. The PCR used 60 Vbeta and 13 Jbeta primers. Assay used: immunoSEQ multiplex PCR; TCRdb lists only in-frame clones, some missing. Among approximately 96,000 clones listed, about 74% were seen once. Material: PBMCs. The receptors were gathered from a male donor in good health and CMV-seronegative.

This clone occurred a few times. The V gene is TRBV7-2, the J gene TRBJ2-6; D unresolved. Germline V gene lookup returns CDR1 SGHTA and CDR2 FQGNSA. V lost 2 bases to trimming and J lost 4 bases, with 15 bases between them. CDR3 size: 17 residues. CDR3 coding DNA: TGTGCCAGCAGCTTATCAGCAGGAAGTTCCGGGGCCAACGTCCTGACTTTC. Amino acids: CASSLSAGSSGANVLTF.

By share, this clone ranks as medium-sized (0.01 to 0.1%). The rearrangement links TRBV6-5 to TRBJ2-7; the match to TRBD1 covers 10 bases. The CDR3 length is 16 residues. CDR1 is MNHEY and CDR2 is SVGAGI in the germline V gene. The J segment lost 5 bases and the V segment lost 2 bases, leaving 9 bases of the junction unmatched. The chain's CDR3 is CASSYDRQGALDEQYF. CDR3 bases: TGTGCCAGCAGTTACGATCGACAGGGGGCGTTAGACGAGCAGTACTTC.

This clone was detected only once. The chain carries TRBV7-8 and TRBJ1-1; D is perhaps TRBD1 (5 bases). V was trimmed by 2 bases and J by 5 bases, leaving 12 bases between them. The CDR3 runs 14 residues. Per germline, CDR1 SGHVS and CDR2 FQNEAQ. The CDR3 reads CASSLYTGGTEAFF. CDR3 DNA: TGTGCCAGCAGCTTATATACCGGGGGGACTGAAGCTTTCTTT.

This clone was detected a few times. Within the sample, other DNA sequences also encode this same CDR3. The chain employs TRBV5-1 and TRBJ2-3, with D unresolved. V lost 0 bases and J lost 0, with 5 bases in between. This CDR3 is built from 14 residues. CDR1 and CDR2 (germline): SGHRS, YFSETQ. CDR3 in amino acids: CASSLGTSTDTQYF. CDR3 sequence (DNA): TGCGCCAGCAGCTTGGGTACTAGCACAGATACGCAGTATTTT.

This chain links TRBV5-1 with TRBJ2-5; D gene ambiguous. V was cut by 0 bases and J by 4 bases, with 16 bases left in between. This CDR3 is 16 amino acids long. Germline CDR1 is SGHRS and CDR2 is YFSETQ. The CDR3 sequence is CASSLAGESYRETQYF. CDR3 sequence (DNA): TGCGCCAGCAGCTTGGCCGGAGAATCCTATAGAGAGACCCAGTACTTC.

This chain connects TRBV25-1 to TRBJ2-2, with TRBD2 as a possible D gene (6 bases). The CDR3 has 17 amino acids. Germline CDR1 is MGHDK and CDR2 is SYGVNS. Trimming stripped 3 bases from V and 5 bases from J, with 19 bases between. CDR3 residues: CASSDRSGVIETGELFF. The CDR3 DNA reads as TGTGCCAGCAGTGATCGGTCGGGAGTTATCGAGACCGGGGAGCTGTTTTTT.

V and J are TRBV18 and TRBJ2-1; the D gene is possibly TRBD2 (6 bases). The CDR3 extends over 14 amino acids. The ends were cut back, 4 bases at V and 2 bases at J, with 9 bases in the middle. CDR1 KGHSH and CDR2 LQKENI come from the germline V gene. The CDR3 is CASSHPGAYNEQFF. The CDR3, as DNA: TGTGCCAGCTCACACCCGGGAGCCTACAATGAGCAGTTCTTC.

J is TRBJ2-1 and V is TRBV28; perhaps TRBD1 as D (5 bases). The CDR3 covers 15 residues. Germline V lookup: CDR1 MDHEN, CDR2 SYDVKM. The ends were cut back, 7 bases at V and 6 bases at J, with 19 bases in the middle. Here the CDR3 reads CASKAGHLRRNEQFF. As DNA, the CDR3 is TGTGCCAGCAAAGCCGGACATCTGCGTCGCAATGAGCAGTTCTTC.

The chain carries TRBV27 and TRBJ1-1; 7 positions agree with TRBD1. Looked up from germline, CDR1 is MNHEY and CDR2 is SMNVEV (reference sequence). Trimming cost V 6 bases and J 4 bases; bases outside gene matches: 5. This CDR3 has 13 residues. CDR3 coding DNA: TGTGCCAGCAGCCTCAGGGACAGCACTGAAGCTTTCTTT. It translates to CASSLRDSTEAFF.

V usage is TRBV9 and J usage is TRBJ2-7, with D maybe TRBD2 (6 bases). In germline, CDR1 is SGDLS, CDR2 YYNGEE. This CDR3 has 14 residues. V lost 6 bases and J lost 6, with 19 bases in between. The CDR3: CASTPGTGVIEQYF. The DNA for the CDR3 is TGTGCCAGCACCCCCGGGACGGGAGTAATCGAGCAGTACTTC.

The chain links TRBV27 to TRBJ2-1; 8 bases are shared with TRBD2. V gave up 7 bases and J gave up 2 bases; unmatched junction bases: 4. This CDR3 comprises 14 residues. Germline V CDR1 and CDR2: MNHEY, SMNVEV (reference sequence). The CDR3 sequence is CASNSGLAYNEQFF. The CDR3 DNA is TGTGCCAGCAACTCGGGACTAGCCTACAATGAGCAGTTCTTC.

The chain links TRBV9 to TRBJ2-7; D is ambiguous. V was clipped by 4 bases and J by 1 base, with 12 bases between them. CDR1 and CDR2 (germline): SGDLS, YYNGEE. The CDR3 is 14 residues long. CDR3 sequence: CASSTVPKSYEQYF. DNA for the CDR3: TGTGCCAGCAGCACAGTCCCAAAGTCCTACGAGCAGTACTTC.

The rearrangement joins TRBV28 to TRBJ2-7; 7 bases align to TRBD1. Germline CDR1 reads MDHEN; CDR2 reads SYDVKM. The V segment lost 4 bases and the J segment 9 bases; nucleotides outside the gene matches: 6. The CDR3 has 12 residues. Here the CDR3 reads CASSSTGWRQYF. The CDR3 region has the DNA TGTGCCAGCAGTTCGACAGGGTGGCGGCAGTACTTC.

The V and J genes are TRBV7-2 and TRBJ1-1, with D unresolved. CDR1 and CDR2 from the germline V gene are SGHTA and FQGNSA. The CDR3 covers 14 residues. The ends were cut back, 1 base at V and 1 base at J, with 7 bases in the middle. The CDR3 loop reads CASSLVWQNTEAFF. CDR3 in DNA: TGTGCCAGCAGCTTAGTATGGCAGAACACTGAAGCTTTCTTT.

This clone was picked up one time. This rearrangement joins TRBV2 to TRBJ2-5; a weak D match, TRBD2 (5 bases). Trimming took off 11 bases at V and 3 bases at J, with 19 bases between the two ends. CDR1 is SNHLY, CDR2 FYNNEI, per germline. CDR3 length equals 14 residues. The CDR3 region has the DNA TGTGCCTCGCAAGAACAGACGGGGAAAGAGACCCAGTACTTC. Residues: CASQEQTGKETQYF.

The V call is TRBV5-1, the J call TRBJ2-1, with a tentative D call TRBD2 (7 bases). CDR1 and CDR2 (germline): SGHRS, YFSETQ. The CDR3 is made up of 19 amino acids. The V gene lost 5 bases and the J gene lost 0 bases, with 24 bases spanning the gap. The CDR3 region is CASRYPGGGGVSSYNEQFF. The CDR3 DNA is TGCGCCAGCAGATATCCGGGGGGCGGGGGAGTAAGCTCCTACAATGAGCAGTTCTTC.

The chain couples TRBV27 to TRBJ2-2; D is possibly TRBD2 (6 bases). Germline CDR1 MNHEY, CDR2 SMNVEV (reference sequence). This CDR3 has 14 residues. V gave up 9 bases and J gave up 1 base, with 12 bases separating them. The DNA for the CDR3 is TGTGCCAGTCGGGTCGGGAGGAACACCGGGGAGCTGTTTTTT. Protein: CASRVGRNTGELFF.

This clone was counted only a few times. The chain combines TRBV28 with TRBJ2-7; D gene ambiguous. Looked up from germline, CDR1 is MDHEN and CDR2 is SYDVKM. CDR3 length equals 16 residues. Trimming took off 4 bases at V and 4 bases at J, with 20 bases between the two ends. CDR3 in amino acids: CASSSYYTLRPYEQYF. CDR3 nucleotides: TGTGCCAGCAGTTCCTACTACACTCTAAGGCCGTACGAGCAGTACTTC.

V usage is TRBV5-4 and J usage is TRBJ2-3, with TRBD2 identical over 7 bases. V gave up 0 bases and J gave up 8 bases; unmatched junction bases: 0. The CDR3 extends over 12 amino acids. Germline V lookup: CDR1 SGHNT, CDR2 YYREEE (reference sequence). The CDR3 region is CASSLGLATQYF. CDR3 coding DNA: TGTGCCAGCAGCTTGGGACTAGCTACGCAGTATTTT.

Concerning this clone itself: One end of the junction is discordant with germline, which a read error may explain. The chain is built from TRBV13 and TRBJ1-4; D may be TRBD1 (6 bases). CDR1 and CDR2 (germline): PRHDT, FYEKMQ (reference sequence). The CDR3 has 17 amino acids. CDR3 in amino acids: CASSPVVMGRGNEKPFF. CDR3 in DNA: TGTGCCAGCAGCCCAGTCGTTATGGGCAGGGGTAATGAAAAACCGTTTTTT.

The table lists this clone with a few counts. In DNA, the CDR3 is TGCGCCAGCAGCCAAGTCTCCAGCAATCAGCCCCAGCATTTT. This encodes CASSQVSSNQPQHF. V is TRBV4-3 and J is TRBJ1-5; D gene unclear. V lost 1 base, J lost 1 base, and 5 bases lay in between. CDR3 length: 14 residues. Germline CDR1 reads LGHNA; CDR2 reads YSLEER.

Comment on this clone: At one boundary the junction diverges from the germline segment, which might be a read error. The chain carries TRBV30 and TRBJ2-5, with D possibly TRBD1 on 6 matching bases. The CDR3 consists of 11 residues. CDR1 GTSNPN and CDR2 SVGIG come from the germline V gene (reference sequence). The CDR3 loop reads CAWSIRDKTNF. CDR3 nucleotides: TGTGCCTGGAGTATACGGGACAAAACGAACTTC.

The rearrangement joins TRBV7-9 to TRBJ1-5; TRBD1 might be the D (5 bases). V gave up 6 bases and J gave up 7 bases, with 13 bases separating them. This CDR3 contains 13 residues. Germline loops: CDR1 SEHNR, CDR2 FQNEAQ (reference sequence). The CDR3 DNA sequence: TGTGCCAGCAGTTCAGGGTTAAGGCAGCCCCAGCATTTT. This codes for CASSSGLRQPQHF.

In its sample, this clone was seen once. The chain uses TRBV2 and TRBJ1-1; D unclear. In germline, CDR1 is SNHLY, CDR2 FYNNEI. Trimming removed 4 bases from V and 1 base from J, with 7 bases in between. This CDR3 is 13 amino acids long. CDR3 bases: TGTGCCAGCAGTGCGAGGGAGAACACTGAAGCTTTCTTT. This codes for CASSARENTEAFF.

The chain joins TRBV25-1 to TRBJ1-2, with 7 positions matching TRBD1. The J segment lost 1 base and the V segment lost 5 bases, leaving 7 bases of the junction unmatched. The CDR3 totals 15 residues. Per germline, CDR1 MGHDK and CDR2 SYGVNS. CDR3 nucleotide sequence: TGTGCCAGCAGTCCCAAGGGACAGCATAACTATGGCTACACCTTC. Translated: CASSPKGQHNYGYTF.

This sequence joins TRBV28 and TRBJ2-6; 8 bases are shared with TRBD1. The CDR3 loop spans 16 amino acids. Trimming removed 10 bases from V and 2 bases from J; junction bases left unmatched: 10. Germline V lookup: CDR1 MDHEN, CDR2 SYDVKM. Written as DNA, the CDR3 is TGTGCCATATTGGGCAGGGGGCCCCCTGGGGCCAACGTCCTGACTTTC. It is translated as CAILGRGPPGANVLTF.

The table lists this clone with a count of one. CDR3 loop: CASSSPPDGREKLFF. The DNA for the CDR3 is TGTGCCAGCAGCTCCCCCCCGGATGGGAGGGAAAAACTGTTTTTT. The chain combines TRBV7-2 with TRBJ1-4; D gene uncertain. V lost 4 bases and J 8 bases, leaving 17 bases between the germline ends. The CDR3 is 15 residues long. The germline V gene has CDR1 SGHTA and CDR2 FQGNSA.

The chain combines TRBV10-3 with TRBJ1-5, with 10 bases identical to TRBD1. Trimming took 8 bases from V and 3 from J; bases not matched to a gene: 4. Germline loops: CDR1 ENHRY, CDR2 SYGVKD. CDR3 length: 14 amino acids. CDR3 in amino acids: CAIGGQGINQPQHF. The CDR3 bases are TGTGCCATCGGGGGACAGGGGATCAATCAGCCCCAGCATTTT.